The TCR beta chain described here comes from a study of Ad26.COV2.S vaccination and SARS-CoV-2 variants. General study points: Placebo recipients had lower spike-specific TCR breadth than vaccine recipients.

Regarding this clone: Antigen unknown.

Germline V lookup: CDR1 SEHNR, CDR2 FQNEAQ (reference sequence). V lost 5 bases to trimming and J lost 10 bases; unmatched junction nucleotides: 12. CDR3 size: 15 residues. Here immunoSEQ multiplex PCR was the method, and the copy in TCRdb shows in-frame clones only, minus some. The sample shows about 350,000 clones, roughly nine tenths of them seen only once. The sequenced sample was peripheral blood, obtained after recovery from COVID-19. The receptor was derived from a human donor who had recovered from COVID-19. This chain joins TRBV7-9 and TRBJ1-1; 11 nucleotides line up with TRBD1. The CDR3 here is CASSPKGQGALRAFF. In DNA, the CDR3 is TGTGCCAGCAGCCCCAAAGGACAGGGGGCTCTTAGAGCTTTCTTT.